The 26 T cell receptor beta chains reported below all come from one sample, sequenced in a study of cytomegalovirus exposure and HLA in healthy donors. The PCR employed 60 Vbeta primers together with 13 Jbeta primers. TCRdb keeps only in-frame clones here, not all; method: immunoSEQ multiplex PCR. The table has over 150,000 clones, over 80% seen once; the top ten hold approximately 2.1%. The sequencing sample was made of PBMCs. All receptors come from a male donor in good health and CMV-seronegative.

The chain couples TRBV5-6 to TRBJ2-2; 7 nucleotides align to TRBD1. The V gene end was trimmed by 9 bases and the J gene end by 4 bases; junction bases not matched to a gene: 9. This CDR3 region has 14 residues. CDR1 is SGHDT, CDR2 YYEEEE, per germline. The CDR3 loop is CATVRQGATGELFF. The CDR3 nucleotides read TGTGCCACTGTGAGACAGGGCGCCACCGGGGAGCTGTTTTTT.

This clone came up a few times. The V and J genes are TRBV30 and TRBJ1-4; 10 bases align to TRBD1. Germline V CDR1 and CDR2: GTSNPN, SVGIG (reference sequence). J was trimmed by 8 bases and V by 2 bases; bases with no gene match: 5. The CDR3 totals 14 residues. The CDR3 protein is CAWSPGQGREKLFF. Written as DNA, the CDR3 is TGTGCCTGGAGTCCGGGACAGGGGCGGGAAAAACTGTTTTTT.

The CDR3 reads CASTRTGGVTGNTIYF. As DNA, the CDR3 is TGTGCCAGCACCAGAACAGGGGGAGTTACTGGAAACACCATATATTTT. The rearrangement joins TRBV11-2 to TRBJ1-3; 8 positions match TRBD1. With 7 bases clipped from V and 2 bases from J, the junction kept 10 bases outside the gene matches. CDR3 length: 16 residues. Germline loops: CDR1 SGHAT, CDR2 FQNNGV.

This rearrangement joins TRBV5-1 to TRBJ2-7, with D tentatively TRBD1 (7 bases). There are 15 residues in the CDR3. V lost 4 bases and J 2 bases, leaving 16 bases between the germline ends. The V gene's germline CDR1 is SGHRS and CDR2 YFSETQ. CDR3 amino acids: CASSGGDRTPYEQYF. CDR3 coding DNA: TGCGCCAGCAGCGGCGGGGACAGAACCCCCTACGAGCAGTACTTC.

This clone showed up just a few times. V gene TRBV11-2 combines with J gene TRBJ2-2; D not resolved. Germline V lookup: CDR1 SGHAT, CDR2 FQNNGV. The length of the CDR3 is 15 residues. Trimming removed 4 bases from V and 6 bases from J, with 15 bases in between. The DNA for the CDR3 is TGTGCCAGCAGCTCGAGAGGCCTCCCGTCCGGGGAGCTGTTTTTT. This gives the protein CASSSRGLPSGELFF.

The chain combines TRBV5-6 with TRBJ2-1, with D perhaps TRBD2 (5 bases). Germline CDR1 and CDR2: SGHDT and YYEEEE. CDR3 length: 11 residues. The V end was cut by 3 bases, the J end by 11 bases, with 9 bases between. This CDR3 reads CASSWAGKQFF. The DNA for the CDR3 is TGTGCCAGCAGCTGGGCCGGGAAGCAGTTCTTC.

This CDR3 reads CASSEPQGKNQPQHF. Written as DNA, the CDR3 is TGTGCCAGCAGTGAACCGCAGGGGAAGAATCAGCCCCAGCATTTT. The chain joins TRBV2 to TRBJ1-5; D perhaps matches TRBD1 (6 bases). Germline loops: CDR1 SNHLY, CDR2 FYNNEI. This CDR3 has 15 residues. Trimming took 2 bases from V and 4 from J, leaving 12 bases between them.

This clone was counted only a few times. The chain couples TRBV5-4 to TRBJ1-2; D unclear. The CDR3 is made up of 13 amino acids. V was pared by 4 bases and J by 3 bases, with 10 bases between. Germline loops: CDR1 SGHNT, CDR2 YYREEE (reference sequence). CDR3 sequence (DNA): TGTGCCAGCAGCCCCACCGGGGACTATGGCTACACCTTC. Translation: CASSPTGDYGYTF.

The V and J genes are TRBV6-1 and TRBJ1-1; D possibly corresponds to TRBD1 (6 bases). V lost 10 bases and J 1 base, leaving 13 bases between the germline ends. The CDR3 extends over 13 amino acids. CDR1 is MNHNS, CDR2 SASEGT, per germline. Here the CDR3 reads CATRTVPNTEAFF. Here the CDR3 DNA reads TGTGCCACCCGGACAGTCCCGAACACTGAAGCTTTCTTT.

CDR3 loop: CAAAPTRTGRNTIYF. For the CDR3, the DNA is TGTGCCGCGGCCCCAACGCGGACAGGACGTAACACCATATATTTT. This chain joins TRBV6-1 and TRBJ1-3; 7 bases match TRBD1. V lost 11 bases, J lost 7 bases, and 17 bases stayed unmatched. The CDR3 has 15 amino acids. Germline V gene sequence: CDR1 MNHNS, CDR2 SASEGT.

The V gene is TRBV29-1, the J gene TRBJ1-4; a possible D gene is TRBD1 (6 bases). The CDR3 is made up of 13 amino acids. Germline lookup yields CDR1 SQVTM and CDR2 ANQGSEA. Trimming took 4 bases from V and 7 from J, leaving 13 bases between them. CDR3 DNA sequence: TGCAGCGTTGGTTCTGGGGGCAGTGAAAAACTGTTTTTT. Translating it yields CSVGSGGSEKLFF.

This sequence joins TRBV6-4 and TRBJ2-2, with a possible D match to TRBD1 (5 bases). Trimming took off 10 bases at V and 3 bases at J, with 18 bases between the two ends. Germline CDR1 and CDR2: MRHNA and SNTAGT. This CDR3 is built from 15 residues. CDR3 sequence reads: CATKPGPWDTGELFF. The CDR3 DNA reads TGTGCCACTAAACCAGGGCCTTGGGACACCGGGGAGCTGTTTTTT.

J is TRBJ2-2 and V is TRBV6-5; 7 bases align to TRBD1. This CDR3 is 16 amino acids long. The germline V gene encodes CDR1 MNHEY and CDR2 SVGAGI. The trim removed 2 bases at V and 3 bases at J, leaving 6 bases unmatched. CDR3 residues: CASSYLGTDHTGELFF. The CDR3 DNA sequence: TGTGCCAGCAGTTACCTTGGGACAGACCACACCGGGGAGCTGTTTTTT.

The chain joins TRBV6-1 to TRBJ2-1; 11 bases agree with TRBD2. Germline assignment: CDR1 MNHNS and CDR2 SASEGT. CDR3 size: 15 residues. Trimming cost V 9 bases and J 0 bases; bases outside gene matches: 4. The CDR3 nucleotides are TGTGCCAGTACTAGCGGGGGTCGCTCCTACAATGAGCAGTTCTTC. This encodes CASTSGGRSYNEQFF.

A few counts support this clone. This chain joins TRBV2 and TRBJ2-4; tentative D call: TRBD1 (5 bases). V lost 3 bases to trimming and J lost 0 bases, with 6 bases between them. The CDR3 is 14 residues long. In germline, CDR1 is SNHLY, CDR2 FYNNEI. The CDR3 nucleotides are TGTGCCAGCAGTGAGGGGCTAGCCAAAAACATTCAGTACTTC. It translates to CASSEGLAKNIQYF.

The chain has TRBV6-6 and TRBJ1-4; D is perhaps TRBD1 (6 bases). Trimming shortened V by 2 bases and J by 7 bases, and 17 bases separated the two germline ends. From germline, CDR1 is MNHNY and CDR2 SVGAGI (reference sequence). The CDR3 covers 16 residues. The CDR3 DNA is TGTGCCAGCAGTTACCGAGATTCGGGGGGCAGTGAAAAACTGTTTTTT. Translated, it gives CASSYRDSGGSEKLFF.

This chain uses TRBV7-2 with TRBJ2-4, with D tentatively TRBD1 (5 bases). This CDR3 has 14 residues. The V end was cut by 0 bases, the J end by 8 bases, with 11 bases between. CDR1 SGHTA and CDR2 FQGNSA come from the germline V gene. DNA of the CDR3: TGTGCCAGCAGCTTAGCTTCAGGGAAGGACATTCAGTACTTC. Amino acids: CASSLASGKDIQYF.

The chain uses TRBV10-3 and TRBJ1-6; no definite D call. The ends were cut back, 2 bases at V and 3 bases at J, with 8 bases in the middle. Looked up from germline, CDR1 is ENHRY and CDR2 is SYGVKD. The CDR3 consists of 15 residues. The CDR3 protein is CAISEEGSYNSPLHF. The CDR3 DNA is TGTGCCATCAGTGAGGAAGGGAGCTATAATTCACCCCTCCACTTT.

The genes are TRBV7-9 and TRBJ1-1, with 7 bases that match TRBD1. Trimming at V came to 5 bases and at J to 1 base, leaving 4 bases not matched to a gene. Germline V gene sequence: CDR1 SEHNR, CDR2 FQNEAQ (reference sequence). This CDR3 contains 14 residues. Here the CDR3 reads CASSQGQSNTEAFF. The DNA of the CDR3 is TGTGCCAGCAGCCAGGGACAGTCGAACACTGAAGCTTTCTTT.

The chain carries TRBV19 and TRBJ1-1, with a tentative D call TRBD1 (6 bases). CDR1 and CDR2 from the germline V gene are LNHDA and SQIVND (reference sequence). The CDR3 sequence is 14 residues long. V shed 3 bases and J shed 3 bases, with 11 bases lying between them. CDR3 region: CASSIRGFDTEAFF. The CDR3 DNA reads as TGTGCCAGTAGTATCAGGGGTTTTGACACTGAAGCTTTCTTT.

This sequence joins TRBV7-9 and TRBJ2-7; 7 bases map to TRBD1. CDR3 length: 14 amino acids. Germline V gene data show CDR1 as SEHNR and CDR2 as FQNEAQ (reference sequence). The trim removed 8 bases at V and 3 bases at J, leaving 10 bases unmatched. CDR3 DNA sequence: TGTGCCAGCGCTTCTCTGGCAGGGGGCTACGAGCAGTACTTC. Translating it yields CASASLAGGYEQYF. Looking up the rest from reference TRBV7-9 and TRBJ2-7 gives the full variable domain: DTGVSQNPRHKITKRGQNVTFRCDPISEHNRLYWYRQTLGQGPEFLTYFQNEAQLEKSRLLSDRFSAERPKGSFSTLEIQRTEQGDSAMYLCASASLAGGYEQYFGPGTRLTVT.

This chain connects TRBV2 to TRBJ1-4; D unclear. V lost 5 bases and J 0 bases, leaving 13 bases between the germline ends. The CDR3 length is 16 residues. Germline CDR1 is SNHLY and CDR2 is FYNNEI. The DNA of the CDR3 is TGTGCCAGCAGTTCCAGACTGACCTCAACTAATGAAAAACTGTTTTTT. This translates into CASSSRLTSTNEKLFF.

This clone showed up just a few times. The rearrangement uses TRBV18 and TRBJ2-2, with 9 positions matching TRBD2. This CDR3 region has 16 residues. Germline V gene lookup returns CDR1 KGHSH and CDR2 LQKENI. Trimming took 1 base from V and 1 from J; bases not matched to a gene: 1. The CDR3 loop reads CASSPLLAGNTGELFF. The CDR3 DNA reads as TGTGCCAGCTCACCACTACTAGCGGGGAACACCGGGGAGCTGTTTTTT.

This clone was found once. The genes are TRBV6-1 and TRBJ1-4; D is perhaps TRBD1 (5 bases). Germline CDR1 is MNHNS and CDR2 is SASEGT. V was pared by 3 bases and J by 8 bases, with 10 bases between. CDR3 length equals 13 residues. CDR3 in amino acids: CASSDQGWEKLFF. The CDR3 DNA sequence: TGTGCCAGCAGTGACCAGGGCTGGGAAAAACTGTTTTTT.

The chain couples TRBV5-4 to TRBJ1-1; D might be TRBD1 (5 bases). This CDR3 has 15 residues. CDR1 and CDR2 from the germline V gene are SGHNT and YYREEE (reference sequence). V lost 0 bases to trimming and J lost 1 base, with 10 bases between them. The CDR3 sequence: CASSLVRAANTEAFF. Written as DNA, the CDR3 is TGTGCCAGCAGCTTGGTCAGGGCCGCGAACACTGAAGCTTTCTTT.

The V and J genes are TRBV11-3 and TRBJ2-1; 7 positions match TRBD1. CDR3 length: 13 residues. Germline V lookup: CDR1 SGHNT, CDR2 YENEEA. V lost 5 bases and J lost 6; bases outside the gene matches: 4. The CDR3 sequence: CASSQGQPNEQFF. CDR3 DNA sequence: TGTGCCAGCAGCCAGGGACAGCCCAATGAGCAGTTCTTC.